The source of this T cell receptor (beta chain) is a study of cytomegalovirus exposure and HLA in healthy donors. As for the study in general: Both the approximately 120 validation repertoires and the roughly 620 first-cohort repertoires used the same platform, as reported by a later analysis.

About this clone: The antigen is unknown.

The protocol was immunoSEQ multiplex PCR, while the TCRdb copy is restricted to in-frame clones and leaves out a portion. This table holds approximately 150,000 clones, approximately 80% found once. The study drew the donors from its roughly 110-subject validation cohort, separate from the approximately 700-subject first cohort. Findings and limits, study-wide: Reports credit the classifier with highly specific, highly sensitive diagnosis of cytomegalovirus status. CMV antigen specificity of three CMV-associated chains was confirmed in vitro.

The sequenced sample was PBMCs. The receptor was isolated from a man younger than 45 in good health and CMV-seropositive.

The CDR3 is CASSSTGQGLRYEQYF. CDR3 bases: TGTGCCAGCAGTTCTACCGGACAGGGGCTCCGGTACGAGCAGTACTTC. V and J are TRBV6-5 and TRBJ2-7, with 9 nucleotides matching TRBD1. The CDR3 contains 16 residues. Germline-derived CDR1 and CDR2 are MNHEY and SVGAGI. The J segment lost 4 bases and the V segment lost 4 bases, leaving 11 bases of the junction unmatched.